This TCR beta chain is from a study of response to subunit inactivated influenza vaccine. CDR1 and CDR2 (germline): DFQATT, SNEGSKA (reference sequence). V lost 2 bases and J lost 2; bases outside the gene matches: 7. The CDR3 contains 17 residues. This clonotype was seen a few times. TCRdb itself ran the RT-PCR reads through MiXCR, one entry per CDR3 protein. Of about 540,000 distinct CDR3 sequences listed, around 25% were seen once; the top ten hold 2.8%. The data were also submitted as part of a second study, on T cells expressing NK-cell markers. As reported in that work: The cDNA for TCR beta came from 5'RACE template switching with UMIs. Source material for TCR beta repertoires consisted of sorted CD3+CD56+NKG2C+, CD3+CD56+NKG2C- and CD3+CD56-NKG2C+ T cells. Seropositivity for HCMV was found in seven of the eight sequenced donors, with one seronegative. The sorts in several experiments were restricted to alpha-beta TCR T cells by an anti-gamma-delta TCR antibody. These clonotypes also led the CD3+CD56-NKG2C+ fraction in several donors.

The sample was CD4+ T cells sorted from PBMCs, taken roughly 12 days after vaccination. The rearrangement uses TRBV20-1 and TRBJ2-3, with 13 bases that match TRBD2. This receptor was identified in a man over 45 who received an inactivated influenza vaccine. As DNA, the CDR3 is TGCAGTGCTAGAACTGGGACTAGCGGGGCCATCACAGATACGCAGTATTTT. Its translation is CSARTGTSGAITDTQYF.